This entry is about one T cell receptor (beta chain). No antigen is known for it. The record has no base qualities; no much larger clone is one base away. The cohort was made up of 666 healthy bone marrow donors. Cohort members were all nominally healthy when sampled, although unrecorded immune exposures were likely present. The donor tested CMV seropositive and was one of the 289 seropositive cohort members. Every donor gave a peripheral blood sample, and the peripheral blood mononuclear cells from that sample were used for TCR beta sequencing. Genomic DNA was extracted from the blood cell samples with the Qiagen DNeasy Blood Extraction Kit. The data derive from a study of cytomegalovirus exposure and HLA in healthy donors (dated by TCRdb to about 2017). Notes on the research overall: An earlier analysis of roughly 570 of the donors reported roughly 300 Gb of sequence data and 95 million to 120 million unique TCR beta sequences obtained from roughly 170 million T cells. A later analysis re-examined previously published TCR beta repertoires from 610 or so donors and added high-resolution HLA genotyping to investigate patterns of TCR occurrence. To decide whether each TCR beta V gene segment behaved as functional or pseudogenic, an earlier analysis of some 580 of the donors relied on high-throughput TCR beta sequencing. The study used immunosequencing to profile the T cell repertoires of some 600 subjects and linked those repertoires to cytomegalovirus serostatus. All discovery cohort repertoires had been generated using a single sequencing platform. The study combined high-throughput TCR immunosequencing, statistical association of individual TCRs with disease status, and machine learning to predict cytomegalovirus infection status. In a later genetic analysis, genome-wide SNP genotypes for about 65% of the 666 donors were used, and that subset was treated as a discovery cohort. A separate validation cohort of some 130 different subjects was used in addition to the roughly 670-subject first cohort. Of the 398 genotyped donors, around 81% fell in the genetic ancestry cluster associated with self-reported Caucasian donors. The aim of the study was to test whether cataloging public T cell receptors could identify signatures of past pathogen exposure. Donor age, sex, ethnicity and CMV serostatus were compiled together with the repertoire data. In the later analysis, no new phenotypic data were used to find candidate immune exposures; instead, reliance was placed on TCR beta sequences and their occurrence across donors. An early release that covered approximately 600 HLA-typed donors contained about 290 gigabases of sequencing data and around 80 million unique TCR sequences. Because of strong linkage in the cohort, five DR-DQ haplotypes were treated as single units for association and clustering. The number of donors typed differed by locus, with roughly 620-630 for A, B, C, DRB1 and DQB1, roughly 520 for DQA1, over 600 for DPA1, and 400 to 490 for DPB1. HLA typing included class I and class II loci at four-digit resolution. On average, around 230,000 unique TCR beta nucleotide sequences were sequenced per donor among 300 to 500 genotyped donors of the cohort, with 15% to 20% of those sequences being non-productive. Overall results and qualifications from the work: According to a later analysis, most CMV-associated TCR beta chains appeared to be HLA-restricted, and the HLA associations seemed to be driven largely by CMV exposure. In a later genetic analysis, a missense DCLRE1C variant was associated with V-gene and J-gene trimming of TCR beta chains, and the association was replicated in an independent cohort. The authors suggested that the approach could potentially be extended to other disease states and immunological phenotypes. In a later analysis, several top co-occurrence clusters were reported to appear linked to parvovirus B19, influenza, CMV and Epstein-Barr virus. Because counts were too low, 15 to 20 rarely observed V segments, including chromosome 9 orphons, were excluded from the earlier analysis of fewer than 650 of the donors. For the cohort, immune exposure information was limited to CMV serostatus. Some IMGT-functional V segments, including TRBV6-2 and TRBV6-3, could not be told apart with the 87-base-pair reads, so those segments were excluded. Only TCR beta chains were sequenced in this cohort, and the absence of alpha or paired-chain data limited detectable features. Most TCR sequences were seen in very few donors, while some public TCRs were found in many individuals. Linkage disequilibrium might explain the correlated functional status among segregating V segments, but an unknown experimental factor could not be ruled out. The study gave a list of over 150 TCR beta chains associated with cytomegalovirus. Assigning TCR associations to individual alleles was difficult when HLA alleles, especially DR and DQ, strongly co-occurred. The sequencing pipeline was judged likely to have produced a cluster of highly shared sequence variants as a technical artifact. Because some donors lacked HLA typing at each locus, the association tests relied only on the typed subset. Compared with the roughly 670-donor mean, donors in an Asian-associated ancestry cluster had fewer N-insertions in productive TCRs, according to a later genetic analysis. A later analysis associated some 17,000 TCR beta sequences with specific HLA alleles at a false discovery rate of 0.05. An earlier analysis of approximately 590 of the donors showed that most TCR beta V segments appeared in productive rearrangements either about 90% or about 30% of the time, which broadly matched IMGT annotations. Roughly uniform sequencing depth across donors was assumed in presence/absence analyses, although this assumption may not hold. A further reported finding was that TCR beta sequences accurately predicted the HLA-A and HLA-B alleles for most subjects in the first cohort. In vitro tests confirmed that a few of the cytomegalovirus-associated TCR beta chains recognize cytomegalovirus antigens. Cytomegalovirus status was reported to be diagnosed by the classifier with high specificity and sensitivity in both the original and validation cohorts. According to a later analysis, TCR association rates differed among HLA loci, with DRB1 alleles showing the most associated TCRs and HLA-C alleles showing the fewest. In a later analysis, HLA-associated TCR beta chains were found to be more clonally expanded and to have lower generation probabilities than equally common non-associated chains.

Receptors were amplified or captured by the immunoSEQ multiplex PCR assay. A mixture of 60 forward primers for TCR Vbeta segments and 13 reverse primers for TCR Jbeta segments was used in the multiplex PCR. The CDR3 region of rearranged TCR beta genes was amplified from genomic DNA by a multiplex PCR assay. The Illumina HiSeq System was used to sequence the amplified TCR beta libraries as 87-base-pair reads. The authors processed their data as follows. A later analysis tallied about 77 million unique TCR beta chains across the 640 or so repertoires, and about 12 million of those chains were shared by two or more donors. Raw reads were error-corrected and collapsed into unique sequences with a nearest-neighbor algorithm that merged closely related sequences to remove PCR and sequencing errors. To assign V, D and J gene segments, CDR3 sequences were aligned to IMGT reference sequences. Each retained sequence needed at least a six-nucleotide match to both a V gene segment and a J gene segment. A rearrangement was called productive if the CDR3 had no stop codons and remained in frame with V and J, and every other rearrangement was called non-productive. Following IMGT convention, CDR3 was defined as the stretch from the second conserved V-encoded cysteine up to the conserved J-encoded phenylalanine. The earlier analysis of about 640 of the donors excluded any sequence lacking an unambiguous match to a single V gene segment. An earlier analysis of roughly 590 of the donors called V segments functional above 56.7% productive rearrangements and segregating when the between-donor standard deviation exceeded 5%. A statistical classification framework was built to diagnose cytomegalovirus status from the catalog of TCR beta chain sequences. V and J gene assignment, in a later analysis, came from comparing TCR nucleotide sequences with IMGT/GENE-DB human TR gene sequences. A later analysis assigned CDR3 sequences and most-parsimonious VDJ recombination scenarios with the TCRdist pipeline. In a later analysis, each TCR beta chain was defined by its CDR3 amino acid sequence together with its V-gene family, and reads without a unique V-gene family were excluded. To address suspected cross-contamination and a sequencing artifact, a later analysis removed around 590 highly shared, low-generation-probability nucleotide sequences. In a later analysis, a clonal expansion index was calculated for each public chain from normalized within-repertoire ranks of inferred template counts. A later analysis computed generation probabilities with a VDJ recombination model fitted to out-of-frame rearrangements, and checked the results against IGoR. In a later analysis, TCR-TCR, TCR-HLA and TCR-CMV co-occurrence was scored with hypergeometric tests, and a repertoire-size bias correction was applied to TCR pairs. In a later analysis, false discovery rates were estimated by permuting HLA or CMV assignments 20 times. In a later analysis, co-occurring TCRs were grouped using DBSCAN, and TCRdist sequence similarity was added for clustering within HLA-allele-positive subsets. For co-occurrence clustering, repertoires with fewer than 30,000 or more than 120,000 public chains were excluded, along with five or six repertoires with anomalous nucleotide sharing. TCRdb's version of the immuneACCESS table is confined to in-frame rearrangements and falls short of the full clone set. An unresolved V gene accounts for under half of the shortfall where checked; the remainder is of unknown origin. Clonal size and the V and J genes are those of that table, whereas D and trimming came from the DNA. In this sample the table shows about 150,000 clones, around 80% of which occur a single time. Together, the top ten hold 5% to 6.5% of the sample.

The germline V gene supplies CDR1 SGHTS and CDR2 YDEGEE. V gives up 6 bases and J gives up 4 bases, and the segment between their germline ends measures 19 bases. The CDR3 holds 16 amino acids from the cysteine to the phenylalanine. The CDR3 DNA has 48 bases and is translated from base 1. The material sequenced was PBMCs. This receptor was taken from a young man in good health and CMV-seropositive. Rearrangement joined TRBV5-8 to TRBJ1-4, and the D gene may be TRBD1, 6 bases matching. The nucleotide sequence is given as TGTGCCAGCACCCCCGGGCTACTAGGGGGTAATGAAAAACTGTTTTTT. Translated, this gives CASTPGLLGGNEKLFF.